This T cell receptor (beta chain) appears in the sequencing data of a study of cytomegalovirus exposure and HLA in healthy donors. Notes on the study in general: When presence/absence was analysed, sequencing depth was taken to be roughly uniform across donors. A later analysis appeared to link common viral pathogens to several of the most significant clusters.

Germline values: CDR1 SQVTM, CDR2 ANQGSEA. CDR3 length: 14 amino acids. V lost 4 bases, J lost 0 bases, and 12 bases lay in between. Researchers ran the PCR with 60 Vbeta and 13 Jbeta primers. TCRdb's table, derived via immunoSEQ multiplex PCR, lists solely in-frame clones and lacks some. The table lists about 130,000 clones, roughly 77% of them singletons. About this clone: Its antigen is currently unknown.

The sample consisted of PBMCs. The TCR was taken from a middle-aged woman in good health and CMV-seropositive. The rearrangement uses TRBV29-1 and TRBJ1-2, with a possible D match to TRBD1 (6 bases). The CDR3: CSVALRTANYGYTF. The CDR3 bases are TGCAGCGTTGCCCTCCGGACAGCTAACTATGGCTACACCTTC.